The following is a T cell receptor beta chain sequence with its context. This specimen comes from a study of shared clonotypes between healthy human individuals. Whole-study context: Two female and a few male donors aged 18 to 49 were enrolled.

V was trimmed by 4 bases and J by 0 bases, leaving 13 bases between them. The CDR3 is 17 amino acids. Germline V lookup: CDR1 MDHEN, CDR2 SYDVKM. Generated by immunoSEQ multiplex PCR, the TCRdb table keeps only in-frame clones and is missing some. Here the sample spans roughly 2,300,000 clones, 80% to 95% being singletons. The sequencing input was naive CD4+ T cells from PBMCs. The subset was: CD45RA+ positively selected. The V gene is TRBV28, the J gene TRBJ2-6, with D possibly matching TRBD1 (5 bases). The TCR originated in a man in his late teens or twenties in good health. Some clones in this sample may be carry-over from other donors' samples. The DNA for the CDR3 is TGTGCCAGCAGTTCACCAACAGGAAACTCTGGGGCCAACGTCCTGACTTTC. This translates into CASSSPTGNSGANVLTF.